The clone carrying this TCR beta chain was seen only once. Its antigen is undetermined. Clones were sequenced by immunoSEQ multiplex PCR, and TCRdb holds only the in-frame ones, with some missing. This table has 45,000 or so clones, approximately 80% appearing once. Time point here: week 35, safety follow-up. Vaccination comprised doses that each held 300 ug of mutant IDH1 20-mer peptide, plus topical imiquimod. Vaccinations, eight in total, occurred in weeks 1, 3, 5, 7, 11, 15, 19, 23. This specimen comes from a study of a mutant IDH1 vaccine in newly diagnosed glioma. Study at large: Earlier treatment was radiotherapy, temozolomide, or both, with most getting both.

J was trimmed by 1 base and V by 7 bases; bases with no gene match: 6. CDR1 is MNHEY, CDR2 SMNVEV, per germline (reference sequence). The CDR3 contains 15 residues. Sample: PBMCs, taken from a glioma patient whose treatment included an IDH1 peptide vaccine. This chain uses TRBV27 with TRBJ2-3; 9 nucleotides line up with TRBD2. This receptor was obtained from a woman between 35 and 50 years old with glioma. Some clones in this sample may be carry-over from other donors' samples. The CDR3 reads CASKRAGGRTDTQYF. The CDR3 nucleotides read TGTGCCAGCAAAAGAGCGGGGGGCCGCACAGATACGCAGTATTTT.